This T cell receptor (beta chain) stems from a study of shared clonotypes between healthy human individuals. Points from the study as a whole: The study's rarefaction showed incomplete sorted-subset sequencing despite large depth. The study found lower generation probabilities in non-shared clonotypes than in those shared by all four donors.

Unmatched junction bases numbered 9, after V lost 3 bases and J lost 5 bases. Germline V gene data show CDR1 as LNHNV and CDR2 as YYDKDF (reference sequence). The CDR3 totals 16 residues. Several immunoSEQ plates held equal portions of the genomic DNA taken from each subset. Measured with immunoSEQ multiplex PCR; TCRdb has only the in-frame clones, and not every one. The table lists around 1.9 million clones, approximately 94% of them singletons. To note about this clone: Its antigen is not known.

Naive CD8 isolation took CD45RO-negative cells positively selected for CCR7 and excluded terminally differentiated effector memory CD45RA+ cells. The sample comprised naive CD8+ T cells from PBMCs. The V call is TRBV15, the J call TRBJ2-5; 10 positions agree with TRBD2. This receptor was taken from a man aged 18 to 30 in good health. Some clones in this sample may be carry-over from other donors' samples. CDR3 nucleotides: TGTGCCACCAGCAGTCTATCCACTAGCGGGACGGAGACCCAGTACTTC. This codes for CATSSLSTSGTETQYF.